What follows are 2 T cell receptor beta chains derived from one specimen sequenced in a study of blood T cell repertoires in COVID-19. Method: immunoSEQ multiplex PCR; TCRdb's copy keeps in-frame clones and lacks some. The table shows roughly 290,000 clones, with 65% to 85% occurring only once. Material for sequencing was peripheral blood. All receptors come from a person aged 65-85 years with COVID-19, enrolled during active disease.

This chain connects TRBV10-3 to TRBJ1-3; D might be TRBD1 (5 bases). Trimming removed 7 bases at V and 0 bases at J, with 19 bases between. The CDR3 has 17 residues. CDR1 and CDR2 from the germline V gene are ENHRY and SYGVKD. The CDR3 region has the DNA TGTGCCATCAAACTCTCCCCGATAGGGGACTCTGGAAACACCATATATTTT. Protein product: CAIKLSPIGDSGNTIYF.

This chain uses TRBV5-6 with TRBJ2-1, with 9 positions matching TRBD2. This CDR3 spans 17 amino acids. With 0 bases clipped from V and 0 bases from J, the junction kept 4 bases outside the gene matches. Germline CDR1 is SGHDT and CDR2 is YYEEEE. CDR3 DNA: TGTGCCAGCAGCTTGGGTAGCGGGAGAAGCTCCTACAATGAGCAGTTCTTC. This encodes CASSLGSGRSSYNEQFF. Drawing the rest from reference TRBV5-6 and TRBJ2-1, the complete variable domain is DAGVTQSPTHLIKTRGQQVTLRCSPKSGHDTVSWYQQALGQGPQFIFQYYEEEERQRGNFPDRFSGHQFPNYSSELNVNALLLGDSALYLCASSLGSGRSSYNEQFFGPGTRLTVL.